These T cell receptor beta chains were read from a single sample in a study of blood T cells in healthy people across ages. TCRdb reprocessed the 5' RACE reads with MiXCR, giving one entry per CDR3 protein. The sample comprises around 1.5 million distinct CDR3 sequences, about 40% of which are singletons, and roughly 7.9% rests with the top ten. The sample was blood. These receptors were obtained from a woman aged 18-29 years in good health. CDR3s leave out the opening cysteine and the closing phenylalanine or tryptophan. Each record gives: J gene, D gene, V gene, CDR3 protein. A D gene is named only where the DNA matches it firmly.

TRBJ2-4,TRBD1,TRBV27,ASSLLGTAENIQY
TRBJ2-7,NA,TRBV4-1,ASSQGDEQY
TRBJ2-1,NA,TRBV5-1,ASSLAGGADYNEQF
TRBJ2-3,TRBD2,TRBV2,ARGGLAGVGDTQY
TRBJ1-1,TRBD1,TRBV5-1,ASSGYRGLKAF
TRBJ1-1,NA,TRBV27,ASSPDRPTEAF
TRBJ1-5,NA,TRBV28,ASTNRQPQH
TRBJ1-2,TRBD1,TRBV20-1,SAREVDWTGKDGYT
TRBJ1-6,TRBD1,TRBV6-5,ASSYGTGAPPLH
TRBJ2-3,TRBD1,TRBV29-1,SVEPGTATDTQY
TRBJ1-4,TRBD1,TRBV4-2,ASSLGQATTNEKLF
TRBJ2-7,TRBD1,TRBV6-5,ASSWGTGISYEQY
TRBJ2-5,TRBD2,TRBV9,ASSVGGRPQETQY
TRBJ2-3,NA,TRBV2,ASSEFRSSGRRDTQY
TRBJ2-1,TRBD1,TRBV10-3,AISPGTDNEQF
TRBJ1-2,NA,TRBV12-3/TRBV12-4,ASSLRQEALGGGYT
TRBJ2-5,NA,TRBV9,ASSVEANDQETQY
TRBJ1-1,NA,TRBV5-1,ASSSFGTEAF
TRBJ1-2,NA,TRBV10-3,AISRDDNYGYT
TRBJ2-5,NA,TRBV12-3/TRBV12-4,ASSSVPPGEQY
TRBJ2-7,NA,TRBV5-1,ASSYIQGYEQY
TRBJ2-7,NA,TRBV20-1,SAKGPESSYEQY
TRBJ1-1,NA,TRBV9,ASSAVGQIYAEAF
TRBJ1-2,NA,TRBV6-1,ASSDPGGSYGYT
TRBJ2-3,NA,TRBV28,ASSLPDLGTDTQY
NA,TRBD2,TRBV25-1,ASSELASGTSYEQY
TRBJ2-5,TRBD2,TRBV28,ASSLAASGGETQY
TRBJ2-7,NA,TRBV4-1,ASSQEGGLHYEQY
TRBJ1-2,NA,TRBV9,ASSVSGGDGYT
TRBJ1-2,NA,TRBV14,ASSPEWEGDGYT
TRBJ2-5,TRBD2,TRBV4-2,AGSQGSWTSGRELVGQY
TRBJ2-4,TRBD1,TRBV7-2,ASSLVSPRDRTLNIQY